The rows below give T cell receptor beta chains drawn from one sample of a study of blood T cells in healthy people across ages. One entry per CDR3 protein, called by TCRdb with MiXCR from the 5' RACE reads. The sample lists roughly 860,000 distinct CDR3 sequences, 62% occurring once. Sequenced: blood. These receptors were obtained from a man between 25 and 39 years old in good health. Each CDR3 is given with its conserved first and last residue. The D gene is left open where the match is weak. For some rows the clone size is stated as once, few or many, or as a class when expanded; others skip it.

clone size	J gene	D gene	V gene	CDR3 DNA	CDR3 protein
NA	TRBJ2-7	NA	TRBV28	TGTGCCAGCCGCGACAGCCCAATCTCCTACGAGCAGTACTTC	CASRDSPISYEQYF
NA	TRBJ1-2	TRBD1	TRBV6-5	TGTGCCAGCAGTTACGGGATTGAGACAGGGCCCTATGGCTACACCTTC	CASSYGIETGPYGYTF
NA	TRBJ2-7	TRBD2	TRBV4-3	TGCGCCAGCAGCCAAGGTTGGGGCGGGGGGCCCTACGAGCAGTACTTC	CASSQGWGGGPYEQYF
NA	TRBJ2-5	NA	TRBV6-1	TGTGCCAGCAGTGAAGCCCTGGGGCTACCTAAAGAGACCCAGTACTTC	CASSEALGLPKETQYF
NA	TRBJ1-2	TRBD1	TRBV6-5	TGTGCCAGCAGAAGGGGACAGGGAAGCTATGGCTACACCTTC	CASRRGQGSYGYTF
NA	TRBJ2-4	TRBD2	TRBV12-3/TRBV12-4	TGTGCCAGCAACGACCAAGGGAGGGCCATAGCCAAAAACATTCAGTACTTC	CASNDQGRAIAKNIQYF
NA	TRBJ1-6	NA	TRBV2	TGTGCCAGCAGTGGACTAGATACTGCCAATTCACCCCTCCACTTT	CASSGLDTANSPLHF
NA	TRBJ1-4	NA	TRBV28	TGTGCCAGCCGCCTGTCAGATGAAAAACTGTTTTTT	CASRLSDEKLFF
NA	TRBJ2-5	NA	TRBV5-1	TGCGCCAGCAGCTTGGTCTCAGGTCCCGTGGAGACCCAGTACTTC	CASSLVSGPVETQYF
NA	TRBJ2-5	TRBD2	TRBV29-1	TGCAGCGTTGTGACCGGGGGGGGGTACCAAGAGACCCAGTACTTC	CSVVTGGGYQETQYF
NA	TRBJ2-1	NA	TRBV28	TGTGCCAGCAGCCGGGGAATTTACTCCTACAATGAGCAGTTCTTC	CASSRGIYSYNEQFF
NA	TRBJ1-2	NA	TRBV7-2	TGTGCCAGCAGTCTAAAAGATAACTATGGCTACACCTTC	CASSLKDNYGYTF
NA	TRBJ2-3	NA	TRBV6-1	TGTGCCAGCAGTGCTATCGGAGATACGCAGTATTTT	CASSAIGDTQYF
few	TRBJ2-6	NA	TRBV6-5	TGTGCCAGCAGTTACCGGGGGGCAGCTGGGGCCAACGTCCTGACTTTC	CASSYRGAAGANVLTF
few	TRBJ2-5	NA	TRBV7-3	TGTGCCAGCAGCTTAACTGGGGGTAAAGAGACCCAGTACTTC	CASSLTGGKETQYF
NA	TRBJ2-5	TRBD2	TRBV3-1	TGTGCCAGCAGCCTGGGACTAGCGGGGCTAGAGACCCGGTACTTC	CASSLGLAGLETRYF
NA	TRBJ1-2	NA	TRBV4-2	TGTGCCAGCAGCCCATTGACAGGAGATGGCTACACCTTC	CASSPLTGDGYTF
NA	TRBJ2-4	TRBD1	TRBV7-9	TGTGCCAGCAGCTTGGGACAGGGGGCTAACATTCAGTACTTC	CASSLGQGANIQYF
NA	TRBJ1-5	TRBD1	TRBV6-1	TGTGCCAGCACCACACAGGGGGTAAGCAATCAGCCCCAGCATTTT	CASTTQGVSNQPQHF
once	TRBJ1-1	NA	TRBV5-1	TGCGCCAGCAGCCCACGCCCAGCGGGGGTGCCGAACACTGAAGCTTTCTTT	CASSPRPAGVPNTEAFF
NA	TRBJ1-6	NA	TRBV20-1	TGCAGTGCTTCACAGGGTGAGGGTTCACCCCTCCACTTT	CSASQGEGSPLHF
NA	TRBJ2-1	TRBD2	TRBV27	TGTGCCAGCAGTTTGGGACTACACTCCTACAATGAGCAGTTCTTC	CASSLGLHSYNEQFF
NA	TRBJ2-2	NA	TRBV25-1	TGTGCCAGCAGTCGTCTAGCCAACACCGGGGAGCTGTTTTTT	CASSRLANTGELFF
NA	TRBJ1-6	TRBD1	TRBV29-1	TGCAGCGTCCAATTCTCTGACAGGGGGAATTCACCCCTCCACTTT	CSVQFSDRGNSPLHF
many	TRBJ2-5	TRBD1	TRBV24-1	TGTGCCACTGGAGGGACAGGGGAAGAGACCCAGTACTTC	CATGGTGEETQYF
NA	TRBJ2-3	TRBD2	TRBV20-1	TGCAGTGCTGGCCCCCGGGGGGGGGGCTCTACAGATACGCAGTATTTT	CSAGPRGGGSTDTQYF
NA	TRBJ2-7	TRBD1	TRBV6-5	TGTGCCAGCAGTTACTACTCGCCGACAGGGGGATACGAGCAGTACTTC	CASSYYSPTGGYEQYF
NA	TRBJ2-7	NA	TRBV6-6	TGTGCCAGCAGTTACGTATCCCCTATCGGAGAGCAGTACTTC	CASSYVSPIGEQYF
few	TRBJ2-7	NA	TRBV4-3	TGCGCCAGCAGCCTCGAGATAGGGAGGTACGAGCAGTACTTC	CASSLEIGRYEQYF
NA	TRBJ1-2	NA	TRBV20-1	TGCAGTGCCGCAGGGGACCTAGGGGGCTACACCTTC	CSAAGDLGGYTF
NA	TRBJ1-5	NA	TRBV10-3	TGTGCCATCAGTGATCAGGGTGCCAATCAGCCCCGGCATTTT	CAISDQGANQPRHF
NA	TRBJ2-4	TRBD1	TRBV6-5	TGTGCCAGCAGCAGGGACAGGGATGAGAACATTCAGTACTTC	CASSRDRDENIQYF
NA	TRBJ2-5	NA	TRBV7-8	TGTGCCAGCAGTTTCCGTGCCCAAGAGACCCAGTACTTC	CASSFRAQETQYF
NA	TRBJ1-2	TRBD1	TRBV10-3	TGTGCCATCAGTGAGTCGACAGGGGGCATAGGCTACACCTTC	CAISESTGGIGYTF
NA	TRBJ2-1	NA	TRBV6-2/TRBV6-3	TGTGCCAGCAGTTCAGGCCCGGGGGCAGCGCAGTTCTTC	CASSSGPGAAQFF
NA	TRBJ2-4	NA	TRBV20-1	TGCAGTGCTAGAGGTCTGTGGGGGCTACTAGCCAAAAACATTCAGTACTTC	CSARGLWGLLAKNIQYF
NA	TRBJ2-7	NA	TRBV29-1	TGCAGCGTTGTAGCAGGGGAAATCTCCTACGAGCAGTACTTC	CSVVAGEISYEQYF
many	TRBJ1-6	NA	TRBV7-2	TGTGCCAGCAGCGAGCTAGGGTCAGGATCACCCCTCCACTTT	CASSELGSGSPLHF
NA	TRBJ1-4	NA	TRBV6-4	TGTGCCAGCACGAACCTCCCCTACAAGGGGGGAGATGAAAAACTGTTTTTT	CASTNLPYKGGDEKLFF
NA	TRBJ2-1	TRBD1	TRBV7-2	TGTGCCGGTGGACAGGTCCTCGGTGAGCAGTTCTTC	CAGGQVLGEQFF
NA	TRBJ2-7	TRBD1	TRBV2	TGTGCCAGCGGGGGCACCCGGGACAGGGGGACCTACGAGCAGTACTTC	CASGGTRDRGTYEQYF
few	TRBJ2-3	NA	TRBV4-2	TGTGCCAGCAGCCAGACGGGAACAGATACGCAGTATTTT	CASSQTGTDTQYF
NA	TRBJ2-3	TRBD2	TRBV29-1	TGCAGCGTTGAAAAAGATTACGGGGGGGCAATAGATACGCAGTATTTT	CSVEKDYGGAIDTQYF
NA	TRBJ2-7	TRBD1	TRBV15	TGTGCCACCAGCAGAGCGCGGGACAGGGAGGTACCCTACGAGCAGTACTTC	CATSRARDREVPYEQYF
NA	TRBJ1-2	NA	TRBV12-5	TGTGCTAGTGGTTTGAATCAGAAGAAAAGTAACTATGGCTACACCTTC	CASGLNQKKSNYGYTF
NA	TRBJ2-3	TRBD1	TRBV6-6	TGTGCCAGCAGTACCTTCGCAGGGGGCTTCGATACGCAGTATTTT	CASSTFAGGFDTQYF
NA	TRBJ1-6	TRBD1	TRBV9	TGTGCCAGCAGCGAGGGGGACAGTCATTCACCCCTCCACTTT	CASSEGDSHSPLHF